Listed here is a single T cell receptor (beta chain). Its cognate antigen is unknown. Unmatched junction bases numbered 5, after V lost 4 bases and J lost 4 bases. The length of the CDR3 is 15 residues. Germline V gives CDR1 SGHAT, CDR2 FQNNGV. No treatment of any kind had been given to any patient before thyroid surgery. Under the authors' procedure: Using the CDR3 differences seen across clinicopathological groups, the authors built a distant-metastasis classifier for papillary thyroid cancer, which was meant to discriminate distant-metastatic patients. TCRdb called clones again from the PCR reads with MiXCR. The V and J calls were not made by the authors but by TCRdb's processing. The sample yields approximately 11,000 clones, 25% to 35% seen once. This specimen belongs to a study of metastatic and nonmetastatic thyroid tumors. The overall study: Peripheral blood and tumor or nodule samples from malignant and benign thyroid patients were compared. Study observations and caveats: Malignant thyroid tumors reportedly exceeded benign nodules significantly in TCR beta diversity, with the difference appearing in blood and tumor.

The clonotype comes from a male donor with papillary thyroid cancer or a benign thyroid nodule (not recorded which). Some clones in this sample may be carry-over from other donors' samples. The chain joins TRBV11-2 to TRBJ2-5; 11 bases fit TRBD1. The sequenced sample consisted of adjacent normal tissue. CDR3 loop: CASSSGTGGGETQYF. CDR3 sequence (DNA): TGTGCCAGCAGCTCAGGGACAGGGGGAGGAGAGACCCAGTACTTC.